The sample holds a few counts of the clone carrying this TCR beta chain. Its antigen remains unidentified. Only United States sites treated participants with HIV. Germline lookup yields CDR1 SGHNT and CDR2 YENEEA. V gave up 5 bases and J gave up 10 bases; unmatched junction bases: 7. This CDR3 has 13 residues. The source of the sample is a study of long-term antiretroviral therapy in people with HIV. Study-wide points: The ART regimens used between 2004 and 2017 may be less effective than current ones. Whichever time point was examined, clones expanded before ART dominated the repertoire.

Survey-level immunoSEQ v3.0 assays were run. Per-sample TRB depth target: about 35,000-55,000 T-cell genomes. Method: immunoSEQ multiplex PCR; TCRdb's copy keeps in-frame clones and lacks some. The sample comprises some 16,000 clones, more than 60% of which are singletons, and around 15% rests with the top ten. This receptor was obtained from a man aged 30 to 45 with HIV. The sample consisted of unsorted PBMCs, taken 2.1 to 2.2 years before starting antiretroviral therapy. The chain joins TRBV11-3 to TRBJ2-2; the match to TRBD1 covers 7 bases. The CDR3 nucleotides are TGTGCCAGCAGCCCGACAGGGTACGAGGAGCTGTTTTTT. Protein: CASSPTGYEELFF. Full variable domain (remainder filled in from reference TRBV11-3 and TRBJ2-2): EAGVVQSPRYKIIEKKQPVAFWCNPISGHNTLYWYLQNLGQGPELLIRYENEEAVDDSQLPKDRFSAERLKGVDSTLKIQPAELGDSAVYLCASSPTGYEELFFGEGSRLTVL.